The 5 T cell receptor beta chains listed next were all sequenced from one sample in a study of CD8 T cells in ankylosing spondylitis. General study findings and limits: Roughly 8 highly homologous variants formed a TCR beta motif that appeared characteristic of ankylosing spondylitis blood.

TCRdb recomputed calls from the 5' RACE reads with MiXCR, one row per CDR3 protein. The table lists approximately 540,000 distinct CDR3 sequences, 9.5% to 15% of them singletons. What these receptors recognize is not known. What was sequenced was blood, either unsorted or a sorted T cell fraction (not recorded which). The receptors were gathered from a male donor with ankylosing spondylitis.

This clonotype was observed many times. The chain links TRBV20-1 to TRBJ1-5, with D perhaps TRBD1 (5 bases). V was shortened by 6 bases and J by 0 bases, with 15 bases between the two germline ends. This CDR3 contains 15 residues. The germline gives CDR1 DFQATT, CDR2 SNEGSKA (reference sequence). The CDR3 DNA reads as TGCAGTGCAAGAAGGGACGGCTATAGCAATCAGCCCCAGCATTTT. Translated: CSARRDGYSNQPQHF.

This clonotype appeared many times. The CDR3 DNA sequence: TGTGCCAGCTCAAGGACAGAACCTTACTCTGGAAACACCATATATTTT. This codes for CASSRTEPYSGNTIYF. The V and J genes are TRBV18 and TRBJ1-3; the D gene is possibly TRBD1 (6 bases). V was pared by 5 bases and J by 0 bases, with 14 bases between. Germline V gene lookup returns CDR1 KGHSH and CDR2 LQKENI. The CDR3 spans 16 residues.

This clonotype was seen only a few times. This chain links TRBV27 with TRBJ2-7, with TRBD2 as a possible D gene (5 bases). CDR3 size: 15 residues. Germline V CDR1 and CDR2: MNHEY, SMNVEV (reference sequence). V lost 0 bases and J lost 4, with 13 bases in between. The CDR3 protein is CASSLSGDDEYEQYV. DNA for the CDR3: TGTGCCAGCAGTTTATCGGGAGACGACGAGTACGAGCAGTACGTC.

The gene calls are TRBV24-1 and TRBJ2-5, with D tentatively TRBD1 (5 bases). V dropped 1 base and J dropped 4 bases, with 12 bases sitting between them. CDR1 and CDR2 from the germline V gene are KGHDR and SFDVKD. The CDR3 length is 15 residues. The CDR3 nucleotides are TGTGCCACCAGTGATTTAGGGGTTCGAGGAGAGACCCAGTACTTC. Protein: CATSDLGVRGETQYF.

This clonotype was counted between two and nine times. CDR3 coding DNA: TGTGCCAGCAGCTCAGACAGGGGAACAATTAGTGACAATGAGCAGTTCTTC. This encodes CASSSDRGTISDNEQFF. This chain connects TRBV12-3 or TRBV12-4 to TRBJ2-1; 8 bases align to TRBD1. V gave up 6 bases and J gave up 5 bases; unmatched junction bases: 15. This CDR3 contains 17 residues.